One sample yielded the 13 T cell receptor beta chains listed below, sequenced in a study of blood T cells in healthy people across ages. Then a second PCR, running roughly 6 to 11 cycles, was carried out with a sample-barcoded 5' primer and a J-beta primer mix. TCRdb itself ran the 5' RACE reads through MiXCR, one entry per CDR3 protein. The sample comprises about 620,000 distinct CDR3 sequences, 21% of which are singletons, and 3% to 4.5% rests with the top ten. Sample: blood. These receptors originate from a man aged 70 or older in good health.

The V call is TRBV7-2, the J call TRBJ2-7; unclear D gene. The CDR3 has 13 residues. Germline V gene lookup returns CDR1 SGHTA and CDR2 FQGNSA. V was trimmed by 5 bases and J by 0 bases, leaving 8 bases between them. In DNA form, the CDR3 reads TGTGCCAGCAGCCCGTCAAGCTCCTACGAGCAGTACTTC. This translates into CASSPSSSYEQYF.

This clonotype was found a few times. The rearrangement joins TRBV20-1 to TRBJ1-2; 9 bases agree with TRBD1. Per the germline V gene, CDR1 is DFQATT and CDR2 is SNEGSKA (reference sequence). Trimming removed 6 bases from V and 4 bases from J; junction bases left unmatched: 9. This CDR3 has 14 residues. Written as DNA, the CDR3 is TGCAGTGCGCCTCCGGGACAGGGTAGCTATGGCTACACCTTC. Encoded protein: CSAPPGQGSYGYTF.

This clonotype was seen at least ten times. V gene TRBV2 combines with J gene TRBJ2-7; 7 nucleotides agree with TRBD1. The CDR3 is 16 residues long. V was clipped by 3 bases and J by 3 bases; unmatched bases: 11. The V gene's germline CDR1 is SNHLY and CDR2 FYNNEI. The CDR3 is CASSDSPPDRVYEQYF. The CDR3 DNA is TGTGCCAGCAGTGACTCCCCTCCAGACAGGGTCTACGAGCAGTACTTC.

DNA of the CDR3: TGTGCCAGCAGGGACGGGCCCTCTGAGCAGTACTTC. Translated, it gives CASRDGPSEQYF. The V gene is TRBV2, the J gene TRBJ2-7, with D unresolved. Per the germline V gene, CDR1 is SNHLY and CDR2 is FYNNEI. The ends were cut back, 6 bases at V and 7 bases at J, with 13 bases in the middle. The CDR3 covers 12 residues. Combining the CDR3 with reference TRBV2 and TRBJ2-7 gives the whole variable domain EPEVTQTPSHQVTQMGQEVILRCVPISNHLYFYWYRQILGQKVEFLVSFYNNEISEKSEIFDDQFSVERPDGSNFTLKIRSTKLEDSAMYFCASRDGPSEQYFGPGTRLTVT.

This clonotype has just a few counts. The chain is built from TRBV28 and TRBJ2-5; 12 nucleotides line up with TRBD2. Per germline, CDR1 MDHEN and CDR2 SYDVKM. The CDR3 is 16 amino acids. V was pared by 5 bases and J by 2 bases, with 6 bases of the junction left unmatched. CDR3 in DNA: TGTGCCAGCAGTCCACTAGCGGGAGGCCTACAAGAGACCCAGTACTTC. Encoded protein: CASSPLAGGLQETQYF.

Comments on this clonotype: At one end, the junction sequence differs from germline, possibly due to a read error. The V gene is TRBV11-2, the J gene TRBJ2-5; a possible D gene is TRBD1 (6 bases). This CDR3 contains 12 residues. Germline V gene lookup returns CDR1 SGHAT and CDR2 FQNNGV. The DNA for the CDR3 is TGTGCCAGCAACCCCGGTACGGGGAAGGGGGTCTTC. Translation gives CASNPGTGKGVF.

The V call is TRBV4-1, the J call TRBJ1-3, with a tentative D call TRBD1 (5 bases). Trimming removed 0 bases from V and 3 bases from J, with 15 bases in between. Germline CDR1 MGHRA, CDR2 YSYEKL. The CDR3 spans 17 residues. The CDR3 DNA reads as TGCGCCAGCAGCCAAGAACCGACAGTGTTAAGTGGAAACACCATATATTTT. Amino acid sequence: CASSQEPTVLSGNTIYF.

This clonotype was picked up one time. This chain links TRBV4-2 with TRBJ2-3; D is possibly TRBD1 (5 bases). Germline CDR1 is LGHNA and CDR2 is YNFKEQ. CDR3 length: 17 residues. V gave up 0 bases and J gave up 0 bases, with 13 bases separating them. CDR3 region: CASSQEKETASTDTQYF. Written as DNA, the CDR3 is TGTGCCAGCAGCCAAGAGAAGGAGACAGCTAGCACAGATACGCAGTATTTT.

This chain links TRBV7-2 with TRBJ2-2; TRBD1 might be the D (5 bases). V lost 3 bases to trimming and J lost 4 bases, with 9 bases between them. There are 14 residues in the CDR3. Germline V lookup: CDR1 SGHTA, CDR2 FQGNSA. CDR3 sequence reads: CASSFSGFTGELFF. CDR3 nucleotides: TGTGCCAGCAGCTTTTCAGGGTTCACCGGGGAGCTGTTTTTT.

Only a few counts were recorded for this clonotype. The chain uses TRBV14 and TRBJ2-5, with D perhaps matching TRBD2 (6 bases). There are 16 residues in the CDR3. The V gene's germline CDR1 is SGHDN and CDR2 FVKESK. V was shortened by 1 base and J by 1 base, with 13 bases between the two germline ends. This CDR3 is CASSQGNSGPQETQYF. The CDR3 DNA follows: TGTGCCAGCAGCCAAGGAAATAGCGGCCCCCAAGAGACCCAGTACTTC.

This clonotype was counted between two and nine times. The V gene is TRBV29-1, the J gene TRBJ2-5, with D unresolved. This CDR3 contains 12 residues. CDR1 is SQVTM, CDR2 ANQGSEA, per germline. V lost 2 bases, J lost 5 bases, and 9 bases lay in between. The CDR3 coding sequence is TGCAGCGTTGAATCTCAAGGGGAGACCCAGTACTTC. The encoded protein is CSVESQGETQYF.

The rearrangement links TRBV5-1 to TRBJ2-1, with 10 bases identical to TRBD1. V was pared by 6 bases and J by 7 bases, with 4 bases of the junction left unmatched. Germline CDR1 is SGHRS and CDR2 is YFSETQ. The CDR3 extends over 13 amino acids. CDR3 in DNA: TGCGCCAGCAACCCGGGACAGGGGAATGAGCAGTTCTTC. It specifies CASNPGQGNEQFF.

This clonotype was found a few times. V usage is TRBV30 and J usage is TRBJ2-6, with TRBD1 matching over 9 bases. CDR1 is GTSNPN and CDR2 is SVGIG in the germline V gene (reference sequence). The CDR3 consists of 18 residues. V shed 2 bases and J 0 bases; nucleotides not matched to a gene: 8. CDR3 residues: CAWSRSGTGSSGANVLTF. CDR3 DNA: TGTGCCTGGAGTAGGTCCGGGACAGGGAGCTCTGGGGCCAACGTCCTGACTTTC.